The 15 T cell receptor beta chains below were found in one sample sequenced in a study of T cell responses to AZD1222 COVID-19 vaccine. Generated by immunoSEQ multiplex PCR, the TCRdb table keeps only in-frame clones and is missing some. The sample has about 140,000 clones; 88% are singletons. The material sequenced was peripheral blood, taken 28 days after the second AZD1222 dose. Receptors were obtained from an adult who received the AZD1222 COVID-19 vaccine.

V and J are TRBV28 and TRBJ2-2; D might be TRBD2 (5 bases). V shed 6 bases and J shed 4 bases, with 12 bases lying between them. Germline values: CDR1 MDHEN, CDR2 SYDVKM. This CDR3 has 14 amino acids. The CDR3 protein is CASREGLSTGELFF. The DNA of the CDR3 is TGTGCCAGCAGAGAAGGACTGAGCACCGGGGAGCTGTTTTTT.

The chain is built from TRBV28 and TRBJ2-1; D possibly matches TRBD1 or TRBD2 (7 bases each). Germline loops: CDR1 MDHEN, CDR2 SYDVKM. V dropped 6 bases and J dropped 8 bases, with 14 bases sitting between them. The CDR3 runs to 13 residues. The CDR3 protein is CASRQGGVYEQFF. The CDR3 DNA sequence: TGTGCCAGCAGGCAGGGGGGGGTCTATGAGCAGTTCTTC.

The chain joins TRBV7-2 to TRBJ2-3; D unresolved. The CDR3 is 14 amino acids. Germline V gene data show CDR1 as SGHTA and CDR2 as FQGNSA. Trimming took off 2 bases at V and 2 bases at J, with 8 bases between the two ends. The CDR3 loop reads CASSLMGITDTQYF. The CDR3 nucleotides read TGTGCCAGCAGCTTAATGGGTATCACAGATACGCAGTATTTT.

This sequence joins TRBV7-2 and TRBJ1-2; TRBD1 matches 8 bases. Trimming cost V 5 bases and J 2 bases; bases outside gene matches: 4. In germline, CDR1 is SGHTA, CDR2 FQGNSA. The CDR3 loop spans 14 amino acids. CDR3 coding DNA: TGTGCCAGCAGCACACGACAGGGGAACTATGGCTACACCTTC. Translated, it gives CASSTRQGNYGYTF.

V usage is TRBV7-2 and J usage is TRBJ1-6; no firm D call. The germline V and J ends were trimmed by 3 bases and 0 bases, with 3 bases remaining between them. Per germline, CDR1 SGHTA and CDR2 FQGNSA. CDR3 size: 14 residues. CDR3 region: CASSLTSYNSPLHF. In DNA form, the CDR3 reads TGTGCCAGCAGCTTGACCTCCTATAATTCACCCCTCCACTTT. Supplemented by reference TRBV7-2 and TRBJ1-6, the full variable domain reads GAGVSQSPSNKVTEKGKDVELRCDPISGHTALYWYRQSLGQGLEFLIYFQGNSAPDKSGLPSDRFSAERTGGSVSTLTIQRTQQEDSAVYLCASSLTSYNSPLHFGNGTRLTVT.

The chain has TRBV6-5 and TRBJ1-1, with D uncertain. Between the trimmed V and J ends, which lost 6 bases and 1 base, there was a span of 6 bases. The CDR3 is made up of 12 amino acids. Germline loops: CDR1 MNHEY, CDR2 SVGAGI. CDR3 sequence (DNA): TGTGCCAGCAGAGAGGGGAACACTGAAGCTTTCTTT. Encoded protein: CASREGNTEAFF.

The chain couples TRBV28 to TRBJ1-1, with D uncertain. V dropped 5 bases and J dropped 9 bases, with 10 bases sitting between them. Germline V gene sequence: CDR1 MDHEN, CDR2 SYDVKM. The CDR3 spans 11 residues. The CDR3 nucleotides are TGTGCCAGCAGTGGGCTGATCAAAGCTTTCTTT. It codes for CASSGLIKAFF.

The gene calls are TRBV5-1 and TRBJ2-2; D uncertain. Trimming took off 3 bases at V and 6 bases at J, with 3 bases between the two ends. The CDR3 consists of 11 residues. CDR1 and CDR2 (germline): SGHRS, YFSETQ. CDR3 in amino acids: CASSSSGELFF. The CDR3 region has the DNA TGCGCCAGCAGCTCATCCGGGGAGCTGTTTTTT.

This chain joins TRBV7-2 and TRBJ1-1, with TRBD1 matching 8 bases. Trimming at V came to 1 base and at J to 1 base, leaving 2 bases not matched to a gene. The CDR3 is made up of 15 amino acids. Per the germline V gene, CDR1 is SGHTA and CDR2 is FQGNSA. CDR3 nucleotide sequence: TGTGCCAGCAGCTTAGTAGGGACAGGGAACACTGAAGCTTTCTTT. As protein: CASSLVGTGNTEAFF.

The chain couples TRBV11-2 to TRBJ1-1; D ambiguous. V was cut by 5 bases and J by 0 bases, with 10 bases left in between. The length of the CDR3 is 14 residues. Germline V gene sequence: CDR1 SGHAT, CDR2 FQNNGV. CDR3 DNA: TGTGCCAGCAGCGCGAGCAGCGTGAACACTGAAGCTTTCTTT. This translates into CASSASSVNTEAFF.

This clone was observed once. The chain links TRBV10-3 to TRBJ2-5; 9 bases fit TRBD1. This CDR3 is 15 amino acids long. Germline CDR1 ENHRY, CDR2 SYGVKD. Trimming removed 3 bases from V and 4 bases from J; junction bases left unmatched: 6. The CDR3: CAISEKGQGTETQYF. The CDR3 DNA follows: TGTGCCATCAGTGAAAAGGGACAGGGAACAGAGACCCAGTACTTC.

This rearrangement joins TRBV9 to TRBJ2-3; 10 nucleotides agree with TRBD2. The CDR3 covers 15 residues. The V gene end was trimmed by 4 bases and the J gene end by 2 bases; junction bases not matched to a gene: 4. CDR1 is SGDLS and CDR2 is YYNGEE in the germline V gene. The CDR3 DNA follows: TGTGCCAGCAGCTCTAGCGGGAGTCCCACAGATACGCAGTATTTT. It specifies CASSSSGSPTDTQYF.

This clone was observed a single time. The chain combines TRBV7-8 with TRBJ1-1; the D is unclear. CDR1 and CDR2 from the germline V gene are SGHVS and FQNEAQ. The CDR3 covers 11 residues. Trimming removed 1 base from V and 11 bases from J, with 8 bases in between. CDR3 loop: CASSLEEAAFF. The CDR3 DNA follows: TGTGCCAGCAGCTTAGAAGAGGCGGCTTTCTTT.

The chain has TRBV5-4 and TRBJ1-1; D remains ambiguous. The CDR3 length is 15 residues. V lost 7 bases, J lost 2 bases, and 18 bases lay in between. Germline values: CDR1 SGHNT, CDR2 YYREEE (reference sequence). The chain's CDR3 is CASGGPREGNTEAFF. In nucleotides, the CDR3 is TGTGCCAGCGGAGGACCCCGGGAAGGAAACACTGAAGCTTTCTTT.

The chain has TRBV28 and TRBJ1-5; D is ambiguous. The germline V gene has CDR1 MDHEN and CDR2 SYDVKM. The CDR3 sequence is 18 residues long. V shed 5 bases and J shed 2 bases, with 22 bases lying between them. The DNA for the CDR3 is TGTGCCAGCAGTGCCTCTCCCTATATAAGATACGGCAATCAGCCCCAGCATTTT. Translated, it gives CASSASPYIRYGNQPQHF.